Listed below are T cell receptor beta chains from one sample, sequenced in a study of naive and memory T cell subsets. One entry per CDR3 protein results from TCRdb running MiXCR on the UMI-ligation and nested PCR reads. Here the sample spans around 160,000 distinct CDR3 sequences, over 15% being singletons. The sample comprised naive CD4+ T cells from blood. These TCRs come from a human donor in good health. The CDR3 runs from the conserved cysteine through the conserved F or W. Each record gives: D gene, V gene, clone size, J gene, CDR3 DNA, CDR3 protein. D genes are given only for firm matches. Clone size is shown for a subset of rows, as once, few, many or a class of expanded clone.

D gene: TRBD1
V gene: TRBV2
clone size: few
J gene: TRBJ2-1
CDR3 DNA: TGTGCCAGCAGTGATAGACAGGGGGTCAATGAGCAGTTCTTC
CDR3 protein: CASSDRQGVNEQFF

D gene: .
V gene: TRBV27
clone size: .
J gene: TRBJ2-3
CDR3 DNA: TGTGCCAGCAGTTTAGGGGGGCCGGTAGATACGCAGTATTTT
CDR3 protein: CASSLGGPVDTQYF

D gene: TRBD2
V gene: TRBV20-1
clone size: .
J gene: TRBJ2-3
CDR3 DNA: TGCAGTGCTGGGACTAGCGGGAGTAGCACAGATACGCAGTATTTT
CDR3 protein: CSAGTSGSSTDTQYF

D gene: .
V gene: TRBV5-4
clone size: few
J gene: TRBJ2-3
CDR3 DNA: TGTGCCAGCAGCTTGGACGTGGGGACAGATACGCAGTATTTT
CDR3 protein: CASSLDVGTDTQYF

D gene: TRBD1
V gene: TRBV7-6
clone size: .
J gene: TRBJ2-5
CDR3 DNA: TGTGCCAGCAGCTTAGGAGGGGTAGGGGGCAAGGAGACCCAGTACTTC
CDR3 protein: CASSLGGVGGKETQYF

D gene: TRBD2
V gene: TRBV28
clone size: .
J gene: TRBJ2-4
CDR3 DNA: TGTGCCAGCAGTTCCCTCTTGGGTAGCGGGAATCTAGCCAAAAACATTCAGTACTTC
CDR3 protein: CASSSLLGSGNLAKNIQYF

D gene: .
V gene: TRBV18
clone size: few
J gene: TRBJ2-3
CDR3 DNA: TGTGCCAGCTCACCGGGCGAGAGTCTAACAGATACGCAGTATTTT
CDR3 protein: CASSPGESLTDTQYF

D gene: .
V gene: TRBV4-1
clone size: few
J gene: TRBJ1-5
CDR3 DNA: TGCGCCAGCAGCCACGACTATGCGGCCGGTCAGCCCCAGCATTTT
CDR3 protein: CASSHDYAAGQPQHF

D gene: .
V gene: TRBV29-1
clone size: few
J gene: TRBJ2-7
CDR3 DNA: TGCAGCGCCAGCTACTCCTACGAGCAGTACTTC
CDR3 protein: CSASYSYEQYF

D gene: .
V gene: TRBV20-1
clone size: .
J gene: TRBJ2-4
CDR3 DNA: TGCAGCGTGTTTGGTTTAGCCAAAATCATTCAGTACTTC
CDR3 protein: CSVFGLAKIIQYF

D gene: .
V gene: TRBV30
clone size: few
J gene: TRBJ1-3
CDR3 DNA: TGTGCCTGGAACGCAGGGACCTCTGGAAACACCATATATTTT
CDR3 protein: CAWNAGTSGNTIYF

D gene: TRBD2
V gene: TRBV5-1
clone size: few
J gene: TRBJ2-3
CDR3 DNA: TGCGCCAGCAGCTTGTCTAGCGGGAGAACAGATACGCAGTATTTT
CDR3 protein: CASSLSSGRTDTQYF

D gene: TRBD2
V gene: TRBV7-9
clone size: few
J gene: TRBJ2-1
CDR3 DNA: TGTGCCAGCAGCTTAGCGGGTTCTAGCGGGAACTACAATGAGCAGTTCTTC
CDR3 protein: CASSLAGSSGNYNEQFF

D gene: .
V gene: TRBV15
clone size: many
J gene: TRBJ1-3
CDR3 DNA: TGTGCCACCAGCAGAGGGCCCGACTCTGGAAACACCATATATTTT
CDR3 protein: CATSRGPDSGNTIYF

D gene: .
V gene: TRBV7-3
clone size: few
J gene: TRBJ2-2
CDR3 DNA: TGTGCCAGCAGCCAGGGGACCGGGGAGCTGTTTTTT
CDR3 protein: CASSQGTGELFF